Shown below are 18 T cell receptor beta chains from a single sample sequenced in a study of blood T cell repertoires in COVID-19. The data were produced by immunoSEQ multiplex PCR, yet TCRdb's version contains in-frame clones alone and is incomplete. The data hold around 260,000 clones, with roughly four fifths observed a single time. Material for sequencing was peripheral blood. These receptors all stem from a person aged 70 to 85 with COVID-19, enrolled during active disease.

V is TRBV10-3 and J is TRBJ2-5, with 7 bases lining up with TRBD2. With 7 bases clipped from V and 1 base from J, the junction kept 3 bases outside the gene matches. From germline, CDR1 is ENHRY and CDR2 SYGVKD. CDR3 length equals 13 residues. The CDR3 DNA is TGTGCCATCAACAGCGGGGTCCAAGAGACCCAGTACTTC. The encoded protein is CAINSGVQETQYF.

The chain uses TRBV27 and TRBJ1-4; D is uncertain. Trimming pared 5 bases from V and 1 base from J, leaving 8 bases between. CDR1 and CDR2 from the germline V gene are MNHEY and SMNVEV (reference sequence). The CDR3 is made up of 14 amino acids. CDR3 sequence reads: CASSPRRTNEKLFF. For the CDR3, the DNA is TGTGCCAGCAGTCCGAGGAGAACTAATGAAAAACTGTTTTTT. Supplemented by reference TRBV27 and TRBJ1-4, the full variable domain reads EAQVTQNPRYLITVTGKKLTVTCSQNMNHEYMSWYRQDPGLGLRQIYYSMNVEVTDKGDVPEGYKVSRKEKRNFPLILESPSPNQTSLYFCASSPRRTNEKLFFGSGTQLSVL.

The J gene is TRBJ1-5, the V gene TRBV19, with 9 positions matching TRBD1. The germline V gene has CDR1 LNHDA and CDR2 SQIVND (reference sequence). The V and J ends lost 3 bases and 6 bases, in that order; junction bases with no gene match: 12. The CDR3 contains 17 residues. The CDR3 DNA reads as TGTGCCAGTAGTATTGACACCGGGACAGGGAACTCTCAGCCCCAGCATTTT. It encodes CASSIDTGTGNSQPQHF.

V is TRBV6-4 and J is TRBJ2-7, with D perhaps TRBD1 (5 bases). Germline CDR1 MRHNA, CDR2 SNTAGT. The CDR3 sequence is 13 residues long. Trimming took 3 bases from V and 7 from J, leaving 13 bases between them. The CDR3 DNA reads TGTGCCAGCAGTGAACAGCACCCAGGGGAGCAGTACTTC. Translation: CASSEQHPGEQYF.

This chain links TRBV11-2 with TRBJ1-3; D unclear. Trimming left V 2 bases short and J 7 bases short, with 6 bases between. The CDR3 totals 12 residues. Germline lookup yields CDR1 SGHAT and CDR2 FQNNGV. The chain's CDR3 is CASSLSRNTIYF. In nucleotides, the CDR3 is TGTGCCAGCAGCTTATCCCGGAACACCATATATTTT.

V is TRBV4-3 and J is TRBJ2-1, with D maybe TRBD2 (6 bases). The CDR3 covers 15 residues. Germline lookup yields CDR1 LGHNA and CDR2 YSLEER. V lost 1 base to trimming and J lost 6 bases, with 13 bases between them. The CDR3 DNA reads TGCGCCAGCAGCCAAGTGGGAGACGGGGGCAATGAGCAGTTCTTC. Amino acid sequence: CASSQVGDGGNEQFF.

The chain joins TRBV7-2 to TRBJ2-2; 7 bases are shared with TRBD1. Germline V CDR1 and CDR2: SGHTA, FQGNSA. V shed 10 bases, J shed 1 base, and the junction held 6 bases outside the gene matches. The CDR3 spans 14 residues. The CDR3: CAMPRQGNTGELFF. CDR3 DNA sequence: TGTGCCATGCCGCGACAGGGGAACACCGGGGAGCTGTTTTTT. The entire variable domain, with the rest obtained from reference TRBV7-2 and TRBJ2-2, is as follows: GAGVSQSPSNKVTEKGKDVELRCDPISGHTALYWYRQSLGQGLEFLIYFQGNSAPDKSGLPSDRFSAERTGGSVSTLTIQRTQQEDSAVYLCAMPRQGNTGELFFGEGSRLTVL.

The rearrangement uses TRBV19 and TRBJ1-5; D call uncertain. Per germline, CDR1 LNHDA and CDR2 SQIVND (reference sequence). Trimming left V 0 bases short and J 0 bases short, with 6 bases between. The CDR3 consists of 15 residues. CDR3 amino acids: CASSIDHSSNQPQHF. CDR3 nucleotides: TGTGCCAGTAGTATAGATCATAGTAGCAATCAGCCCCAGCATTTT.

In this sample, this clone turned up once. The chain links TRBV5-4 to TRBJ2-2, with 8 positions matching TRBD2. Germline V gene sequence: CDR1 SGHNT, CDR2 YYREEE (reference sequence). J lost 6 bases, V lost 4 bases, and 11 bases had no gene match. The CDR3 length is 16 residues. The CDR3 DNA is TGTGCCAGCAGCGTGCCGGGACTAGAGTTCGCCGGGGAGCTGTTTTTT. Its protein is CASSVPGLEFAGELFF.

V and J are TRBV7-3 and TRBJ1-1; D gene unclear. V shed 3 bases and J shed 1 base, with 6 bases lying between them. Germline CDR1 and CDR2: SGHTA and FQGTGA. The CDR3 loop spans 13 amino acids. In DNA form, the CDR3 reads TGTGCCAGCAGCTTCGGAGGGAACACTGAAGCTTTCTTT. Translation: CASSFGGNTEAFF.

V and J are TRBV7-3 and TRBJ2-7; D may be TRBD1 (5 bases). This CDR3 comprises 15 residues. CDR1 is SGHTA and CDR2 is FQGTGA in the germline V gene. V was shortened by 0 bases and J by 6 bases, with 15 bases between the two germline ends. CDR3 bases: TGTGCCAGCAGCTTAACGGGGCAGGGCTTTTTCGAGCAGTACTTC. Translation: CASSLTGQGFFEQYF.

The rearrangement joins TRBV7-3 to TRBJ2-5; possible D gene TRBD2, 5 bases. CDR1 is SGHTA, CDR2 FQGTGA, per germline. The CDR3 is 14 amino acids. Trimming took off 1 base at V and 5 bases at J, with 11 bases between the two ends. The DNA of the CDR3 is TGTGCCAGCAGCTTAATGCCAGCGGCGGAGACCCAGTACTTC. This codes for CASSLMPAAETQYF.

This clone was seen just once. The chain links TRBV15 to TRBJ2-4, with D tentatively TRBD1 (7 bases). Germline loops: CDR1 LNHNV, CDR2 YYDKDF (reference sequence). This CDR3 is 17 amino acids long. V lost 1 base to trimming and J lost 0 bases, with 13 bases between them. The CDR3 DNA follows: TGTGCCACCAGCAGAGGGGGGGACAGATTAGCCAAAAACATTCAGTACTTC. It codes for CATSRGGDRLAKNIQYF.

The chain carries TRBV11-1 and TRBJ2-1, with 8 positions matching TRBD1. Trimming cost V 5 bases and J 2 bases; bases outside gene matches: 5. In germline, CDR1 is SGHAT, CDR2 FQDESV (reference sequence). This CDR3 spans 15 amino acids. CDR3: CASSTGTGPYNEQFF. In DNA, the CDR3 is TGTGCCAGCAGCACCGGGACAGGCCCCTACAATGAGCAGTTCTTC.

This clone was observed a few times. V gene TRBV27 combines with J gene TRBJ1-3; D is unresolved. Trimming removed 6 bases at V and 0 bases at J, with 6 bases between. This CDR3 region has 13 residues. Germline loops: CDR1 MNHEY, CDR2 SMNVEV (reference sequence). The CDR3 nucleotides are TGTGCCAGCAGCGTGCGCTCTGGAAACACCATATATTTT. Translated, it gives CASSVRSGNTIYF.

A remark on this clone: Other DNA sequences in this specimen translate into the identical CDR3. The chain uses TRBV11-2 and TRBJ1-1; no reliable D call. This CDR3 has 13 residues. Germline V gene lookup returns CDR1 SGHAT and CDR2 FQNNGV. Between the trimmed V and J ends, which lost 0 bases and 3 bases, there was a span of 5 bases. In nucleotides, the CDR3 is TGTGCCAGCAGCTTAGATCGAGACACTGAAGCTTTCTTT. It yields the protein CASSLDRDTEAFF.

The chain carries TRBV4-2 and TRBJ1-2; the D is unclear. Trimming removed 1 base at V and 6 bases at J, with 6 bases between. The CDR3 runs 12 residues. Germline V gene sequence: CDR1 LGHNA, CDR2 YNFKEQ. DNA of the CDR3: TGTGCCAGCAGCCAAGGTCTAAATGGCTACACCTTC. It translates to CASSQGLNGYTF.

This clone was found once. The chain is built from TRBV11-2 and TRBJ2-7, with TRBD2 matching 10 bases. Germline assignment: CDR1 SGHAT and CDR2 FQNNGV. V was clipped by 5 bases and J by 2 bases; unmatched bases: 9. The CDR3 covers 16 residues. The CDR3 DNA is TGTGCCAGCAGCCGACCCACTAGCGGGAATCCCTACGAGCAGTACTTC. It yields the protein CASSRPTSGNPYEQYF.